This T cell receptor (beta chain) was found in a study of T cell repertoires in cytomegalovirus infection. Overall study context: Both a matching HLA type and CMV infection were indicated by public TCR beta signatures.

The study, taken as a whole, reports: Carriers of CMV and the relevant HLA type were discriminated by public TCR beta frequency. HLA-C-restricted TCR beta clonotypes specific for CMV led the ex vivo response.

This CDR3 spans 13 amino acids. V lost 7 bases and J lost 3, with 9 bases in between. Germline V CDR1 and CDR2: LNHNV, YYDKDF (reference sequence). TCRdb reprocessed the reads via MiXCR and lists one record per CDR3 protein. The data hold roughly 630,000 distinct CDR3 sequences, with roughly a quarter observed a single time. About this clonotype: The antigen is unknown.

Sequencing was carried out using CD8+ T cells from PBMCs. The sequence was obtained from a human donor in good health (CMV status not recorded). Some clones in this sample may be carry-over from other donors' samples. The rearrangement joins TRBV15 to TRBJ1-4; no reliable D call. This CDR3 is CATMDVPNEKLFF. In nucleotides, the CDR3 is TGTGCCACCATGGACGTCCCTAATGAAAAACTGTTTTTT.